Following are 30 T cell receptor beta chains from one sample sequenced in a study of a mutant IDH1 vaccine in newly diagnosed glioma. Regarding time point: week 47, end of study. In the vaccine, a single dose held 300 ug of the mutant IDH1 20-mer peptide, along with topical imiquimod. These receptors lack a known antigen. TCRdb keeps only in-frame clones here, not all; method: immunoSEQ multiplex PCR. Of 9,500 to 12,000 clones in the sample, 81% were seen once. Sequencing was performed on PBMCs, taken from a glioma patient whose treatment included an IDH1 peptide vaccine. The receptor set was obtained from a man aged 25-45 years with glioma.

The chain employs TRBV5-1 and TRBJ2-5; no reliable D call. The germline CDR1 and CDR2 sequences are SGHRS and YFSETQ. V lost 0 bases and J 3 bases, leaving 9 bases between the germline ends. The CDR3 totals 14 residues. CDR3 residues: CASSLGVVEETQYF. In nucleotides, the CDR3 is TGCGCCAGCAGCTTGGGGGTTGTAGAAGAGACCCAGTACTTC.

This sequence joins TRBV7-6 and TRBJ2-7; 9 bases are shared with TRBD1. Per germline, CDR1 SGHVS and CDR2 FNYEAQ. Trimming removed 0 bases from V and 4 bases from J; junction bases left unmatched: 7. The CDR3 loop spans 16 amino acids. CDR3 nucleotide sequence: TGTGCCAGCAGCTTAGCGGCGGGACAGGGAGGGTACGAGCAGTACTTC. Amino acids: CASSLAAGQGGYEQYF.

The chain recombines TRBV4-1 with TRBJ2-7; D gene ambiguous. The CDR3 runs to 15 residues. Looked up from germline, CDR1 is MGHRA and CDR2 is YSYEKL. Trimming left V 0 bases short and J 4 bases short, with 13 bases between. This CDR3 reads CASSQDPRNPYEQYF. As DNA, the CDR3 is TGCGCCAGCAGCCAAGACCCGCGGAACCCGTACGAGCAGTACTTC.

The rearrangement uses TRBV29-1 and TRBJ2-4; D is possibly TRBD1 or TRBD2 (5 bases each). This CDR3 is 15 amino acids long. Trimming removed 6 bases at V and 2 bases at J, with 17 bases between. Germline V CDR1 and CDR2: SQVTM, ANQGSEA. Here the CDR3 DNA reads TGCAGCGTGACGGGACCGGATGGGTCCAAAAACATTCAGTACTTC. This encodes CSVTGPDGSKNIQYF.

The V call is TRBV5-1, the J call TRBJ1-3; D ambiguous. The V gene's germline CDR1 is SGHRS and CDR2 YFSETQ. The CDR3 sequence is 15 residues long. V lost 1 base to trimming and J lost 0 bases, with 8 bases between them. In DNA form, the CDR3 reads TGCGCCAGCAGCTTGACTGATAGCTCTGGAAACACCATATATTTT. Its protein is CASSLTDSSGNTIYF. The entire variable domain, with the rest obtained from reference TRBV5-1 and TRBJ1-3, is as follows: KAGVTQTPRYLIKTRGQQVTLSCSPISGHRSVSWYQQTPGQGLQFLFEYFSETQRNKGNFPGRFSGRQFSNSRSEMNVSTLELGDSALYLCASSLTDSSGNTIYFGEGSWLTVV.

The chain carries TRBV10-3 and TRBJ2-5; 9 bases align to TRBD2. The CDR3 is 19 amino acids. V gave up 2 bases and J gave up 0 bases; unmatched junction bases: 13. In germline, CDR1 is ENHRY, CDR2 SYGVKD. CDR3 protein: CAISEVGASGALYQETQYF. CDR3 coding DNA: TGTGCCATCAGTGAGGTCGGGGCTAGCGGGGCCCTCTACCAAGAGACCCAGTACTTC.

The J gene is TRBJ1-2, the V gene TRBV18; 8 bases are shared with TRBD1. After removal of 3 bases from V and 4 bases from J, the junction contained 1 base not matched to a gene. The length of the CDR3 is 13 residues. The germline V gene encodes CDR1 KGHSH and CDR2 LQKENI. The CDR3 nucleotides are TGTGCCAGCTCACCGGACAGGGTCTATGGCTACACCTTC. Translated: CASSPDRVYGYTF.

This clone was counted once. This chain links TRBV29-1 with TRBJ2-5, with D tentatively TRBD1 (6 bases). There are 13 residues in the CDR3. Trimming cost V 4 bases and J 5 bases, with 14 bases left between them. From germline, CDR1 is SQVTM and CDR2 ANQGSEA. CDR3 nucleotides: TGCAGCGTTGCCTTGGGGGCCTCGGAGACCCAGTACTTC. Translated, it gives CSVALGASETQYF.

DNA of the CDR3: TGTGCCAGTAACAGAGGGGGCAGCAGAGCCACTGAAGCTTTCTTT. Its translation is CASNRGGSRATEAFF. The chain recombines TRBV19 with TRBJ1-1, with TRBD1 matching 7 bases. The V segment lost 7 bases and the J segment 4 bases; nucleotides outside the gene matches: 12. Germline loops: CDR1 LNHDA, CDR2 SQIVND (reference sequence). The CDR3 consists of 15 residues.

The rearrangement joins TRBV7-2 to TRBJ1-5, with 9 positions matching TRBD1. Trimming took 3 bases from V and 0 from J; bases not matched to a gene: 6. The CDR3 runs 17 residues. Per the germline V gene, CDR1 is SGHTA and CDR2 is FQGNSA. The CDR3 protein is CASSLSGQGFSNQPQHF. The CDR3 DNA sequence: TGTGCCAGCAGCTTGTCGGGACAGGGATTTAGCAATCAGCCCCAGCATTTT. Based on the CDR3 plus reference TRBV7-2 and TRBJ1-5, the full variable domain is GAGVSQSPSNKVTEKGKDVELRCDPISGHTALYWYRQSLGQGLEFLIYFQGNSAPDKSGLPSDRFSAERTGGSVSTLTIQRTQQEDSAVYLCASSLSGQGFSNQPQHFGDGTRLSIL.

The sample holds one count of this clone. The rearrangement uses TRBV6-5 and TRBJ1-4; D may be TRBD1 (5 bases). The CDR3 consists of 16 residues. CDR1 MNHEY and CDR2 SVGAGI come from the germline V gene. Trimming removed 4 bases from V and 4 bases from J, with 16 bases in between. The chain's CDR3 is CASSWIGRGGNEKLFF. The CDR3 DNA reads TGTGCCAGCAGTTGGATTGGGCGGGGCGGTAATGAAAAACTGTTTTTT.

DNA of the CDR3: TGTGCCAGCAGCTTTCTTCGATGGCAGGGGGAGGGATCTAATGAAAAACTGTTTTTT. Amino acids: CASSFLRWQGEGSNEKLFF. The V and J genes are TRBV11-2 and TRBJ1-4, with 7 nucleotides matching TRBD1. The trim removed 3 bases at V and 3 bases at J, leaving 16 bases unmatched. Germline CDR1 is SGHAT and CDR2 is FQNNGV. The CDR3 extends over 19 amino acids.

V usage is TRBV5-1 and J usage is TRBJ1-1; 9 bases are shared with TRBD1. The CDR3 extends over 13 amino acids. The germline V gene encodes CDR1 SGHRS and CDR2 YFSETQ. V shed 8 bases and J 1 base; nucleotides not matched to a gene: 3. The CDR3 is CASTGQGNTEAFF. DNA for the CDR3: TGCGCCAGTACGGGACAGGGGAACACTGAAGCTTTCTTT.

This clone was detected only once. The chain recombines TRBV6-5 with TRBJ1-1; D might be TRBD1 (6 bases). Trimming stripped 4 bases from V and 3 bases from J, with 9 bases between. The CDR3 consists of 13 residues. The germline gives CDR1 MNHEY, CDR2 SVGAGI. In nucleotides, the CDR3 is TGTGCCAGCAGTTTATCAGGGGACACTGAAGCTTTCTTT. This encodes CASSLSGDTEAFF.

V is TRBV5-1 and J is TRBJ2-7, with TRBD1 matching 7 bases. Germline V gene data show CDR1 as SGHRS and CDR2 as YFSETQ. Trimming at V came to 4 bases and at J to 2 bases, leaving 9 bases not matched to a gene. CDR3 length: 15 amino acids. For the CDR3, the DNA is TGCGCCAGCAGCGTTGACAGGGAAAGACCCTACGAGCAGTACTTC. Amino acids: CASSVDRERPYEQYF.

The chain carries TRBV29-1 and TRBJ1-1; D gene uncertain. CDR3 length equals 15 residues. Germline V gene data show CDR1 as SQVTM and CDR2 as ANQGSEA. V was shortened by 6 bases and J by 1 base, with 18 bases between the two germline ends. The CDR3 nucleotides read TGCAGCGTCCCCCGGGCGGGTACCGGGAACACTGAAGCTTTCTTT. Amino acids: CSVPRAGTGNTEAFF.

The sample holds one count of this clone. V usage is TRBV18 and J usage is TRBJ2-2; D is possibly TRBD2 (6 bases). This CDR3 has 14 amino acids. Germline V CDR1 and CDR2: KGHSH, LQKENI. Trimming removed 3 bases from V and 2 bases from J, with 7 bases in between. The CDR3 region is CASSPGGNTGELFF. CDR3 in DNA: TGTGCCAGCTCACCCGGGGGAAACACCGGGGAGCTGTTTTTT.

V usage is TRBV19 and J usage is TRBJ2-3; 13 bases agree with TRBD2. This CDR3 has 16 amino acids. J lost 9 bases, V lost 3 bases, and 9 bases had no gene match. Germline values: CDR1 LNHDA, CDR2 SQIVND (reference sequence). CDR3 DNA sequence: TGTGCCAGTAGTATGTCCGGGACTAGCGGGACCGTAACGCAGTATTTT. It translates to CASSMSGTSGTVTQYF.

The gene calls are TRBV5-1 and TRBJ2-1; 7 nucleotides line up with TRBD2. Germline V lookup: CDR1 SGHRS, CDR2 YFSETQ. This CDR3 comprises 15 residues. Trimming took 9 bases from V and 4 from J; bases not matched to a gene: 13. CDR3 amino acids: CATQPPGGVYNEQFF. The CDR3, as DNA: TGCGCCACCCAGCCGCCGGGAGGCGTATACAATGAGCAGTTCTTC. Variable domain in full (rest from reference TRBV5-1 and TRBJ2-1): KAGVTQTPRYLIKTRGQQVTLSCSPISGHRSVSWYQQTPGQGLQFLFEYFSETQRNKGNFPGRFSGRQFSNSRSEMNVSTLELGDSALYLCATQPPGGVYNEQFFGPGTRLTVL.

This chain connects TRBV6-5 to TRBJ2-1; D not resolved. V lost 0 bases to trimming and J lost 6 bases, with 9 bases between them. The germline V gene encodes CDR1 MNHEY and CDR2 SVGAGI. The CDR3 has 14 amino acids. This CDR3 is CASSYSISGNEQFF. For the CDR3, the DNA is TGTGCCAGCAGTTACTCGATTAGTGGCAATGAGCAGTTCTTC.

The V gene is TRBV4-1, the J gene TRBJ1-2; D unresolved. Deletions cut 0 bases from V and 5 bases from J, with 10 bases between. Germline-derived CDR1 and CDR2 are MGHRA and YSYEKL. The CDR3 covers 14 residues. CDR3 residues: CASSQEWGLYGYTF. DNA for the CDR3: TGCGCCAGCAGCCAAGAGTGGGGTTTATATGGCTACACCTTC.

The table lists this clone with a few counts. The chain joins TRBV7-9 to TRBJ1-4, with 8 bases lining up with TRBD1. The CDR3 has 13 amino acids. Germline V gene data show CDR1 as SEHNR and CDR2 as FQNEAQ (reference sequence). After removal of 6 bases from V and 7 bases from J, the junction contained 4 bases not matched to a gene. CDR3 sequence reads: CASRDREGEKLFF. The CDR3 DNA sequence: TGTGCCAGCAGGGACAGGGAGGGTGAAAAACTGTTTTTT.

J is TRBJ2-5 and V is TRBV30; no definite D call. Germline V CDR1 and CDR2: GTSNPN, SVGIG (reference sequence). The CDR3 length is 14 residues. V was shortened by 4 bases and J by 4 bases, with 16 bases between the two germline ends. The CDR3 sequence: CAWIRWSGSETQYF. The CDR3 DNA sequence: TGTGCCTGGATACGTTGGTCCGGGTCAGAGACCCAGTACTTC. Drawing the rest from reference TRBV30 and TRBJ2-5, the complete variable domain is SQTIHQWPATLVQPVGSPLSLECTVEGTSNPNLYWYRQAAGRGLQLLFYSVGIGQISSEVPQNLSASRPQDRQFILSSKKLLLSDSGFYLCAWIRWSGSETQYFGPGTRLLVL.

This clone was observed once. The chain employs TRBV5-1 and TRBJ2-1, with D unclear. CDR3 length: 12 amino acids. V was shortened by 0 bases and J by 8 bases, with 6 bases between the two germline ends. Germline V gene data show CDR1 as SGHRS and CDR2 as YFSETQ. The CDR3 DNA follows: TGCGCCAGCAGCTTGGCCCGAGATGAGCAGTTCTTC. This sequence encodes CASSLARDEQFF. Looking up the rest from reference TRBV5-1 and TRBJ2-1 gives the full variable domain: KAGVTQTPRYLIKTRGQQVTLSCSPISGHRSVSWYQQTPGQGLQFLFEYFSETQRNKGNFPGRFSGRQFSNSRSEMNVSTLELGDSALYLCASSLARDEQFFGPGTRLTVL.

The chain recombines TRBV14 with TRBJ1-1; no clear D. The CDR3 has 16 residues. Germline CDR1 is SGHDN and CDR2 is FVKESK. V lost 4 bases and J lost 0, with 15 bases in between. In DNA form, the CDR3 reads TGTGCCAGCAGCCGCGCGAGGGCTGCCATGAACACTGAAGCTTTCTTT. Amino acids: CASSRARAAMNTEAFF.

The chain is built from TRBV5-6 and TRBJ1-1; no clear D. Deletions cut 7 bases from V and 5 bases from J, with 30 bases between. CDR1 is SGHDT and CDR2 is YYEEEE in the germline V gene. CDR3 size: 18 residues. The CDR3 DNA reads TGTGCCAGCCTCCAGAGAGGCCTTAAAGGGTGGGCGGGAACTGAAGCTTTCTTT. The encoded protein is CASLQRGLKGWAGTEAFF.

This chain links TRBV7-9 with TRBJ2-2; 14 nucleotides align to TRBD2. Germline V gene data show CDR1 as SEHNR and CDR2 as FQNEAQ (reference sequence). The CDR3 has 18 amino acids. Unmatched junction bases numbered 5, after V lost 4 bases and J lost 1 base. The CDR3 sequence is CASSSGTSGRGNTGELFF. The CDR3, as DNA: TGTGCCAGCAGCTCCGGGACTAGCGGGAGAGGGAACACCGGGGAGCTGTTTTTT.

The J gene is TRBJ1-1, the V gene TRBV4-1, with TRBD1 matching over 7 bases. This CDR3 is 17 amino acids long. Germline V gives CDR1 MGHRA, CDR2 YSYEKL. Trimming removed 4 bases from V and 0 bases from J; junction bases left unmatched: 11. CDR3 amino acids: CASSRTVPTGMNTEAFF. The CDR3 DNA follows: TGCGCCAGCAGCCGAACCGTACCGACAGGGATGAACACTGAAGCTTTCTTT.

V usage is TRBV5-1 and J usage is TRBJ2-5, with no clear D. Trimming removed 6 bases at V and 1 base at J, with 13 bases between. Germline lookup yields CDR1 SGHRS and CDR2 YFSETQ. The CDR3 has 14 residues. CDR3 in amino acids: CASTLRGGQETQYF. The CDR3, as DNA: TGCGCCAGCACTCTCAGAGGCGGCCAAGAGACCCAGTACTTC.

This chain joins TRBV4-1 and TRBJ1-3, with no clear D. Germline assignment: CDR1 MGHRA and CDR2 YSYEKL. The CDR3 loop spans 17 amino acids. The germline V and J ends were trimmed by 4 bases and 0 bases, with 16 bases remaining between them. This CDR3 is CASSRPFTDSSGNTIYF. The DNA for the CDR3 is TGCGCCAGCAGCCGACCTTTCACGGATAGCTCTGGAAACACCATATATTTT.